The 6 T cell receptor beta chains given below trace back to one sample, sequenced in a study of monozygotic twins with inflammatory bowel disease. After re-calling the 5' RACE reads, TCRdb lists one entry per CDR3 protein, DNA absent. The sample data list under 150,000 distinct CDR3 sequences. Sequenced sample: blood. These receptors originate from a human donor with ulcerative colitis or Crohn's disease, or a healthy co-twin of an affected twin (not recorded which).

The chain is built from TRBV19 and TRBJ2-3; TCRdb lists TRBD1, though no DNA is available to test this call. This CDR3 spans 15 amino acids. Germline CDR1 is LNHDA and CDR2 is SQIVND (reference sequence). This chain's CDR3 is CASSMGTRGRNTQYF. Looking up the rest from reference TRBV19 and TRBJ2-3 gives the full variable domain: DGGITQSPKYLFRKEGQNVTLSCEQNLNHDAMYWYRQDPGQGLRLIYYSQIVNDFQKGDIAEGYSVSREKKESFPLTVTSAQKNPTAFYLCASSMGTRGRNTQYFGPGTRLTVL.

The rearrangement uses TRBV6-1 and TRBJ2-1; TCRdb's D call of TRBD2 is untestable without DNA. This CDR3 has 16 amino acids. Germline CDR1 MNHNS, CDR2 SASEGT. The CDR3 is CASSPGPPQPTSKQFF.

The chain joins TRBV7-2 to TRBJ2-2; TCRdb picks TRBD1, but there is no DNA to check that call. The CDR3 has 16 amino acids. CDR1 and CDR2 from the germline V gene are SGHTA and FQGNSA. The CDR3 sequence is CASSLALQGFAGELFF. Based on the CDR3 plus reference TRBV7-2 and TRBJ2-2, the full variable domain is GAGVSQSPSNKVTEKGKDVELRCDPISGHTALYWYRQSLGQGLEFLIYFQGNSAPDKSGLPSDRFSAERTGGSVSTLTIQRTQQEDSAVYLCASSLALQGFAGELFFGEGSRLTVL.

The chain couples TRBV30 to TRBJ1-2; the TRBD1 assignment by TCRdb is unverifiable without DNA. Germline CDR1 reads GTSNPN; CDR2 reads SVGIG (reference sequence). The CDR3 covers 15 residues. The CDR3 reads CAWSSQHLSGDGYTF. The entire variable domain, with the rest obtained from reference TRBV30 and TRBJ1-2, is as follows: SQTIHQWPATLVQPVGSPLSLECTVEGTSNPNLYWYRQAAGRGLQLLFYSVGIGQISSEVPQNLSASRPQDRQFILSSKKLLLSDSGFYLCAWSSQHLSGDGYTFGSGTRLTVV.

The V gene is TRBV12-5, the J gene TRBJ2-7. This CDR3 is built from 11 residues. The V gene's germline CDR1 is LGHNT and CDR2 FRNRAP. The CDR3 is CASGFGYEQYF. Filled out from reference TRBV12-5 and TRBJ2-7, the complete variable domain reads DARVTQTPRHKVTEMGQEVTMRCQPILGHNTVFWYRQTMMQGLELLAYFRNRAPLDDSGMPKDRFSAEMPDATLATLKIQPSEPRDSAVYFCASGFGYEQYFGPGTRLTVT.

CDR3: CASSLASHKTGFRGYTF. This chain joins TRBV12-3 or TRBV12-4 and TRBJ1-2; TCRdb calls TRBD1, which cannot be checked without DNA. This CDR3 spans 17 amino acids.